This TCR beta chain was documented in a study of cytomegalovirus exposure and HLA in healthy donors. On this clone itself: Its antigen is unknown.

This PCR relied on a set of 60 Vbeta primers and 13 Jbeta primers. Clones were sequenced by immunoSEQ multiplex PCR, and TCRdb holds only the in-frame ones, with some missing. This table holds about 130,000 clones, over 9.5% found once. CDR1 is SEHNR, CDR2 FQNEAQ, per germline (reference sequence). There are 14 residues in the CDR3. The V and J ends lost 5 bases and 0 bases respectively, with 8 bases between them. Findings and caveats of the study: The study had only CMV serostatus as immune exposure information. It was assumed in the presence/absence analyses that sequencing depth was roughly uniform across donors. Rarity marked most TCR sequences, yet some public TCRs occurred in many donors.

The receptor's source is a young woman in good health and CMV-seropositive. What was sequenced was PBMCs. J is TRBJ2-1 and V is TRBV7-9, with a possible D match to TRBD1 (5 bases). CDR3 nucleotides: TGTGCCAGCAGCCCAGGGTTCTCCTACAATGAGCAGTTCTTC. The encoded protein is CASSPGFSYNEQFF.